This T cell receptor beta chain was recorded in a study of blood T cells in healthy people across ages. This clonotype was seen a few times. PCR was performed a second time for 7 to 11 cycles using a sample-barcoded 5' primer and a J-beta primer mix. TCRdb reanalysed the 5' RACE reads using MiXCR and keeps one entry per CDR3 protein. The table lists around 850,000 distinct CDR3 sequences, 36% of them singletons, with roughly 13% in the top ten. This CDR3 comprises 13 residues. With 4 bases removed from V and 5 bases from J, the gap between germline ends came to 9 bases. This clonotype originated in a man between 18 and 35 years old in good health. The chain combines TRBV12-3 or TRBV12-4 with TRBJ2-1; TRBD1 might be the D (5 bases). The sample consisted of blood. The CDR3 sequence: CASSSQENNEQFF. The CDR3 region has the DNA TGTGCCAGCAGTTCACAGGAAAACAATGAGCAGTTCTTC.